This T cell receptor beta chain was retrieved from a study of T cell responses to AZD1222 COVID-19 vaccine. General observations from the study: Clonal diversity was possibly underestimated, and white British individuals and females predominated among donors.

Libraries were prepared by immunoSEQ multiplex PCR; TCRdb keeps only in-frame clonotypes and omits some of them. The sample has 150,000 or so clones; 87% are singletons. Turning to this clone: Its antigen is undetermined.

The CDR3 spans 17 residues. V lost 1 base and J lost 5; bases outside the gene matches: 6. In germline, CDR1 is SGHDT, CDR2 YYEEEE. The chain employs TRBV5-6 and TRBJ2-2, with TRBD2 matching 12 bases. This material consisted of peripheral blood, taken 28 days after the second AZD1222 dose. This sequence was found in an adult who received the AZD1222 COVID-19 vaccine. The CDR3 region has the DNA TGTGCCAGCAGCTTGACACTAGCGGGAGGACCTACCGGGGAGCTGTTTTTT. This encodes CASSLTLAGGPTGELFF.